What follows are 5 T cell receptor beta chains derived from one specimen sequenced in a study of T cell responses to AZD1222 COVID-19 vaccine. TCRdb's table, derived via immunoSEQ multiplex PCR, lists solely in-frame clones and lacks some. The sample yields 95,000 to 110,000 clones, 89% seen once. The sequences come from peripheral blood, collected on day 0 of AZD1222 vaccination. The receptors were sampled from an adult in good health.

This chain connects TRBV7-3 to TRBJ1-2; TRBD1 matches at 9 bases. V shed 1 base and J 9 bases; nucleotides not matched to a gene: 3. The CDR3 covers 13 residues. Germline V lookup: CDR1 SGHTA, CDR2 FQGTGA. CDR3 bases: TGTGCCAGCAGCTTAAAACAGGGGGCAAGCTACACCTTC. This translates into CASSLKQGASYTF.

Points on this clone: As the CDR3 is not closed by the conserved phenylalanine or tryptophan, this likely results from a read error. This chain connects TRBV4-1 to TRBJ1-6, with D unresolved. Looked up from germline, CDR1 is MGHRA and CDR2 is YSYEKL. CDR3 length: 18 residues. CDR3 amino acids: CASSRVQALGPYDSPLHL. CDR3 sequence (DNA): TGCGCCAGCAGCCGGGTTCAAGCGCTCGGTCCCTATGATTCACCCCTCCACCTT.

The chain couples TRBV10-2 to TRBJ2-3, with D perhaps TRBD1 (7 bases). The CDR3 runs 15 residues. Germline V lookup: CDR1 WSHSY, CDR2 SAAADI. Deletions cut 9 bases from V and 0 bases from J, with 16 bases between. This chain's CDR3 is CASSEGAGSTDTQYF. CDR3 DNA: TGCGCCAGTTCGGAGGGGGCAGGGAGCACAGATACGCAGTATTTT.

The chain has TRBV7-8 and TRBJ2-1; 9 nucleotides line up with TRBD2. CDR3 size: 14 residues. After removal of 6 bases from V and 11 bases from J, the junction contained 11 bases not matched to a gene. Germline V lookup: CDR1 SGHVS, CDR2 FQNEAQ. DNA for the CDR3: TGTGCCAGCAGTAGCGGGGGCTCCTATGATAAGCAGTTCTTC. Residues: CASSSGGSYDKQFF.

V usage is TRBV19 and J usage is TRBJ1-5; D unclear. The CDR3 extends over 14 amino acids. The V end was cut by 4 bases, the J end by 1 base, with 8 bases between. Germline V CDR1 and CDR2: LNHDA, SQIVND (reference sequence). The CDR3 DNA sequence: TGTGCCAGTAGTACCGACAACAGCAATCAGCCCCAGCATTTT. Protein sequence: CASSTDNSNQPQHF.